The next 21 T cell receptor beta chains were all read from a single sample in a study of brain metastases from non-small cell lung cancer. Assay used: immunoSEQ multiplex PCR; TCRdb lists only in-frame clones, some missing. The sample lists roughly 6,200 clones, approximately 82% occurring once. The sequenced sample was primary lung tumor tissue. The receptor source for this set is a donor at least 40 years old with non-small cell lung cancer.

As for this clone: One junction end disagrees with the germline gene, perhaps due to a read error. The rearrangement joins TRBV3-1 (or the pseudogene TRBV3-2) to TRBJ1-2; 10 nucleotides line up with TRBD1. This CDR3 is 14 amino acids long. Germline-derived CDR1 and CDR2 are LGHDT and YNNKEL (reference sequence). CDR3 residues: CASTPDRGQGGYIF. The CDR3 bases are TGTGCCAGTACCCCAGACAGGGGGCAAGGCGGCTACATCTTC.

In its sample, this clone was seen once. The genes are TRBV6-6 and TRBJ1-1; perhaps TRBD1 as D (5 bases). Trimming took off 7 bases at V and 1 base at J, with 16 bases between the two ends. Germline V gene data show CDR1 as MNHNY and CDR2 as SVGAGI (reference sequence). This CDR3 region has 15 residues. The CDR3 nucleotides are TGTGCCAGCAAAGGTGTTACCGGGGGGAACACTGAAGCTTTCTTT. It yields the protein CASKGVTGGNTEAFF.

This clone was counted between two and nine times. The rearrangement links TRBV4-3 to TRBJ1-1; D is unclear. V was shortened by 0 bases and J by 0 bases, with 11 bases between the two germline ends. The CDR3 is 16 residues long. The germline V gene has CDR1 LGHNA and CDR2 YSLEER. CDR3 residues: CASSQDVAALNTEAFF. DNA of the CDR3: TGCGCCAGCAGCCAAGATGTAGCAGCCTTGAACACTGAAGCTTTCTTT.

The rearrangement joins TRBV5-1 to TRBJ1-4; 8 bases line up with TRBD1. The CDR3 length is 15 residues. J was trimmed by 1 base and V by 3 bases; bases with no gene match: 2. CDR1 is SGHRS and CDR2 is YFSETQ in the germline V gene. The DNA for the CDR3 is TGCGCCAGCAGCTCTGGACAGGGAACTAATGAAAAACTGTTTTTT. Amino acids: CASSSGQGTNEKLFF.

The chain has TRBV14 and TRBJ1-1; D is uncertain. Germline V CDR1 and CDR2: SGHDN, FVKESK. The CDR3 extends over 15 amino acids. The V gene lost 0 bases and the J gene lost 4 bases, with 12 bases spanning the gap. Here the CDR3 DNA reads TGTGCCAGCAGCCAAGAACCAGGAAGGAGCACTGAAGCTTTCTTT. It translates to CASSQEPGRSTEAFF.

The CDR3 bases are TGTGCCAGCAGCTTAGCGGGAGGGCAGGGGGCCGGAAACACCATATATTTT. Encoded protein: CASSLAGGQGAGNTIYF. The J gene is TRBJ1-3, the V gene TRBV7-6; TRBD1 agrees at 8 bases. The V gene's germline CDR1 is SGHVS and CDR2 FNYEAQ. This CDR3 region has 17 residues. V dropped 0 bases and J dropped 4; count of bases not matched to a gene: 8.

This clone came up a few times. The rearrangement joins TRBV19 to TRBJ1-1; D uncertain. V lost 1 base and J 5 bases, leaving 8 bases between the germline ends. This CDR3 is built from 13 residues. Germline CDR1 LNHDA, CDR2 SQIVND (reference sequence). The CDR3 DNA is TGTGCCAGTAGTATAGCATTAGAAACTGAAGCTTTCTTT. It translates to CASSIALETEAFF.

A note on this clone: At one of its ends the junction is not consistent with the germline gene, which may arise from a read error. This same CDR3 is encoded by further DNA sequences in the sample. The rearrangement joins TRBV20-1 to TRBJ1-1, with a possible D match to TRBD1 (5 bases). This CDR3 is built from 14 residues. Germline values: CDR1 DFQATT, CDR2 SNEGSKA (reference sequence). The CDR3 here is CSASPGTGYTEAFF. The DNA for the CDR3 is TGCAGTGCTAGTCCCGGGACGGGATACACTGAAGCTTTTTTT.

V is TRBV19 and J is TRBJ1-2, with a weak D call TRBD1 (5 bases). The CDR3 consists of 15 residues. V dropped 3 bases and J dropped 3 bases, with 14 bases sitting between them. CDR1 and CDR2 from the germline V gene are LNHDA and SQIVND (reference sequence). CDR3 in amino acids: CASSIGAGGHYGYTF. CDR3 sequence (DNA): TGTGCCAGTAGTATCGGAGCCGGGGGTCACTATGGCTACACCTTC.

The chain uses TRBV20-1 and TRBJ1-3; D gene unclear. V was shortened by 4 bases and J by 4 bases, with 5 bases between the two germline ends. This CDR3 contains 11 residues. CDR1 and CDR2 from the germline V gene are DFQATT and SNEGSKA (reference sequence). The CDR3 is CSAKRGNTIYF. As DNA, the CDR3 is TGCAGTGCTAAGAGAGGAAACACCATATATTTT.

The chain carries TRBV10-3 and TRBJ2-5, with D possibly being TRBD2 (6 bases). CDR1 ENHRY and CDR2 SYGVKD come from the germline V gene. The length of the CDR3 is 11 residues. V was pared by 10 bases and J by 5 bases, with 11 bases between. CDR3 in DNA: TGTGCCAGTTCTAGCGCGGAGACCCAGTACTTC. Amino acids: CASSSAETQYF.

The chain couples TRBV30 to TRBJ1-3; 9 positions agree with TRBD1. V shed 3 bases and J 2 bases; nucleotides not matched to a gene: 2. There are 14 residues in the CDR3. Germline CDR1 and CDR2: GTSNPN and SVGIG (reference sequence). Written as DNA, the CDR3 is TGTGCCTGGAGAACAGGGGGCCCTGGAAACACCATATATTTT. It is translated as CAWRTGGPGNTIYF.

This rearrangement joins TRBV10-1 to TRBJ2-7; D may be TRBD2 (5 bases). Germline-derived CDR1 and CDR2 are WNHNN and SYGVQD (reference sequence). This CDR3 contains 14 residues. The ends were cut back, 3 bases at V and 1 base at J, with 10 bases in the middle. CDR3 amino acids: CASSDQRGSYEQYF. The CDR3 bases are TGCGCCAGCAGTGACCAACGGGGTTCCTACGAGCAGTACTTC.

V gene TRBV10-2 combines with J gene TRBJ2-1; D is unclear. Per the germline V gene, CDR1 is WSHSY and CDR2 is SAAADI. There are 14 residues in the CDR3. V was pared by 7 bases and J by 1 base, with 11 bases between. For the CDR3, the DNA is TGCGCCAGCACAGCAGCCCGATCCTACAATGAGCAGTTCTTC. Protein sequence: CASTAARSYNEQFF.

The chain links TRBV7-8 to TRBJ2-7; 9 nucleotides align to TRBD1. The germline V gene encodes CDR1 SGHVS and CDR2 FQNEAQ. The CDR3 is 15 amino acids. Trimming removed 4 bases from V and 3 bases from J; junction bases left unmatched: 7. In DNA form, the CDR3 reads TGTGCCAGCAGCTCCCCCGGGACAGGGTTCTACGAGCAGTACTTC. This translates into CASSSPGTGFYEQYF. Supplemented by reference TRBV7-8 and TRBJ2-7, the full variable domain reads GAGVSQSPRYKVAKRGQDVALRCDPISGHVSLFWYQQALGQGPEFLTYFQNEAQLDKSGLPSDRFFAERPEGSVSTLKIQRTQQEDSAVYLCASSSPGTGFYEQYFGPGTRLTVT.

This clone came up once. V and J are TRBV6-2 or TRBV6-3 and TRBJ2-1, with 8 bases lining up with TRBD2. CDR1 and CDR2 from the germline V gene are MNHEY and SVGEGT. The CDR3 runs to 15 residues. Trimming removed 2 bases from V and 7 bases from J; junction bases left unmatched: 7. The CDR3 spells CASSYPGTRRNEQFF. For the CDR3, the DNA is TGTGCCAGCAGTTACCCGGGGACTAGACGGAATGAGCAGTTCTTC.

This clone was observed once. The V and J genes are TRBV6-2 or TRBV6-3 and TRBJ2-1; 14 nucleotides line up with TRBD2. Per the germline V gene, CDR1 is MNHEY and CDR2 is SVGEGT. The CDR3 length is 16 residues. V was clipped by 2 bases and J by 8 bases; unmatched bases: 5. This CDR3 is CASSYLRLAGGDEQFF. The DNA for the CDR3 is TGTGCCAGCAGTTACCTCCGACTAGCGGGGGGGGATGAGCAGTTCTTC.

J is TRBJ1-4 and V is TRBV7-8; 7 bases are a match to TRBD1. Germline trimming cut 5 bases from V and 7 bases from J; bases unmatched to any gene: 10. This CDR3 spans 15 amino acids. Germline CDR1 is SGHVS and CDR2 is FQNEAQ. The CDR3 nucleotides read TGTGCCAGCAGCATACTACAGGGGAAAGGTGAAAAACTGTTTTTT. It translates to CASSILQGKGEKLFF. The full variable domain, with the rest looked up from reference TRBV7-8 and TRBJ1-4, is GAGVSQSPRYKVAKRGQDVALRCDPISGHVSLFWYQQALGQGPEFLTYFQNEAQLDKSGLPSDRFFAERPEGSVSTLKIQRTQQEDSAVYLCASSILQGKGEKLFFGSGTQLSVL.

The chain recombines TRBV6-5 with TRBJ2-5, with a weak D call TRBD1 (5 bases). Trimming stripped 4 bases from V and 2 bases from J, with 17 bases between. Germline CDR1 MNHEY, CDR2 SVGAGI. The CDR3 is 16 residues long. CDR3 residues: CASSSYQTSGQETQYF. The DNA of the CDR3 is TGTGCCAGCAGTTCCTACCAGACTTCAGGGCAAGAGACCCAGTACTTC.

This clone was seen once. The rearrangement joins TRBV6-1 to TRBJ2-1, with 13 bases aligning to TRBD2. Looked up from germline, CDR1 is MNHNS and CDR2 is SASEGT. This CDR3 contains 13 residues. The J segment lost 12 bases and the V segment lost 1 base, leaving 0 bases of the junction unmatched. The CDR3 sequence is CASSEGLAGGQFF. CDR3 sequence (DNA): TGTGCCAGCAGTGAAGGACTAGCGGGGGGGCAGTTCTTC.

The CDR3 DNA is TGTGCCAGTAACGAGGGGGCGAACACCGGGGAGCTGTTTTTT. Amino acid sequence: CASNEGANTGELFF. V usage is TRBV19 and J usage is TRBJ2-2, with D possibly being TRBD1 (6 bases). CDR3 length: 14 amino acids. Per the germline V gene, CDR1 is LNHDA and CDR2 is SQIVND (reference sequence). V was shortened by 7 bases and J by 0 bases, with 9 bases between the two germline ends.